The source of this TCR beta chain is a study of T-cell memory formation after mild COVID-19. Study summary: TCR clusters mostly belonged to single donors. Study conclusions and caveats: Day 15 to 85 contracting clones showed balanced CD4/CD8; day 15 to 37 expanders favored CD4+. Mostly located in CM and EM were contracting CD4+ clones, with contracting CD8+ clones located in EMRA.

Germline lookup yields CDR1 SEHNR and CDR2 FQNEAQ (reference sequence). The CDR3 has 16 residues. V lost 6 bases and J lost 3; bases outside the gene matches: 13. Details on this clonotype: Its antigen remains unidentified.

Sample barcodes and UMIs were carried by the TCR alpha and TCR beta cDNA libraries that 5'RACE generated with constant-segment primers. TCRdb fed the 5' RACE reads into MiXCR, producing one record per CDR3 protein. The data show some 300,000 distinct CDR3 sequences, with around a fifth seen just once and roughly a fifth held by the top ten. The sample consisted of PBMCs or a T cell subset sorted from them (not recorded which). The receptor comes from a man younger than 35 who had mild COVID-19 (a few samples of this study predate the infection). Cell type and time point are not known. The chain has TRBV7-9 and TRBJ1-2, with 7 bases identical to TRBD1. The CDR3 DNA sequence: TGTGCCAGCAGAGTAGGCCGGGACAGACCGGACTATGGCTACACCTTC. This sequence encodes CASRVGRDRPDYGYTF. The full variable domain, its missing parts supplied by reference TRBV7-9 and TRBJ1-2, is DTGVSQNPRHKITKRGQNVTFRCDPISEHNRLYWYRQTLGQGPEFLTYFQNEAQLEKSRLLSDRFSAERPKGSFSTLEIQRTEQGDSAMYLCASRVGRDRPDYGYTFGSGTRLTVV.